These 2 T cell receptor beta chains were sequenced from one sample in a study of blood T cell repertoires in COVID-19. Sequencing was performed with immunoSEQ multiplex PCR; in TCRdb, only in-frame clones are kept and a portion is missing. In the table there are 55,000 to 65,000 clones, around 92% of which are singletons. Sequencing input: peripheral blood. The source of these receptors is a man between 60 and 70 years old with acute or convalescent COVID-19.

This chain uses TRBV7-9 with TRBJ1-5, with D unresolved. The V end was cut by 5 bases, the J end by 4 bases, with 9 bases between. The CDR3 loop spans 13 amino acids. Germline CDR1 reads SEHNR; CDR2 reads FQNEAQ (reference sequence). The CDR3 DNA reads as TGTGCCAGCAGCCTAGTTTCAAATCAGCCCCAGCATTTT. Protein sequence: CASSLVSNQPQHF.

The chain recombines TRBV6-2 or TRBV6-3 with TRBJ2-1; D is perhaps TRBD2 (6 bases). V was trimmed by 2 bases and J by 7 bases, leaving 15 bases between them. The CDR3 contains 15 residues. CDR1 and CDR2 (germline): MNHEY, SVGEGT. As DNA, the CDR3 is TGTGCCAGCAGTTACGGGACTCCCAGTAGTAATGAGCAGTTCTTC. Protein product: CASSYGTPSSNEQFF.